This entry is about one T cell receptor beta chain. The antigen is not known. Other nucleotide sequences in the sample specify the same CDR3. This sample stems from a study of T cell responses to AZD1222 COVID-19 vaccine. Produced via immunoSEQ multiplex PCR; TCRdb's table is partial and in-frame only. The sample has 150,000 to 200,000 clones, over 80% seen once. This CDR3 is 13 amino acids long. In germline, CDR1 is SGHVS, CDR2 FQNEAQ. The V end lost 5 bases, the J end lost 3 bases, and 8 bases lay between the germline ends. General study points: Repertoire collection took place solely once the T cell response had peaked.

This TCR came from an adult in good health. The sample here was peripheral blood, taken on day 0 of AZD1222 vaccination. The rearrangement links TRBV7-8 to TRBJ1-5; D uncertain. As DNA, the CDR3 is TGTGCCAGCAGCCCCACCCCCAATCAGCCCCAGCATTTT. Translating gives CASSPTPNQPQHF.